The following is a T cell receptor beta chain sequence with its context. Once RNA had been extracted, it was reverse transcribed into cDNA to act as the sequencing template. Measured with immunoSEQ multiplex PCR; TCRdb has only the in-frame clones, and not every one. The table lists about 180,000 clones, 40% to 65% of them singletons. The data were taken from a study of CD8+ T cells in alopecia areata. The CDR3 length is 14 residues. Trimming stripped 6 bases from V and 0 bases from J, with 6 bases between. Germline-derived CDR1 and CDR2 are LNHDA and SQIVND (reference sequence). Treatment reported: oral pan-JAK inhibitor, 5-10 mg twice daily.

V and J are TRBV19 and TRBJ1-6; D not certain. Specimen: CD8+ T cells sorted from blood, collected around week 53, from a patient treated with tofacitinib. The sequence was collected from a human donor with alopecia areata. The CDR3 DNA follows: TGTGCCAGTAGGGATAGCTCCTATAATTCACCCCTCCACTTT. Residues: CASRDSSYNSPLHF.